The 29 T cell receptor beta chains below were found in one sample sequenced in a study of T cell responses to AZD1222 COVID-19 vaccine. The assay was immunoSEQ multiplex PCR, and TCRdb's table has in-frame clones only and misses some. The table has 90,000 or so clones, 89% seen once; the top ten hold around 6%. The sample consisted of peripheral blood, taken 28 days after the second AZD1222 dose. These receptors were taken from an adult who received the AZD1222 COVID-19 vaccine.

This sequence joins TRBV10-1 and TRBJ2-5; no firm D call. The V end was cut by 5 bases, the J end by 0 bases, with 4 bases between. Per the germline V gene, CDR1 is WNHNN and CDR2 is SYGVQD (reference sequence). The CDR3 extends over 12 amino acids. CDR3 amino acids: CASSQDQETQYF. CDR3 nucleotides: TGCGCCAGCAGTCAGGACCAAGAGACCCAGTACTTC.

This chain links TRBV7-6 with TRBJ1-5; D is perhaps TRBD1 (5 bases). The CDR3 runs to 15 residues. Germline V gene sequence: CDR1 SGHVS, CDR2 FNYEAQ. The V and J ends lost 1 base and 3 bases respectively, with 10 bases between them. The CDR3 DNA sequence: TGTGCCAGCAGCTTAGTAGACAGCCCCAATCAGCCCCAGCATTTT. Translating it yields CASSLVDSPNQPQHF.

The CDR3 loop is CASSQEGGGTEAFF. In DNA, the CDR3 is TGCGCCAGCAGCCAAGAGGGGGGTGGCACTGAAGCTTTCTTT. V is TRBV4-1 and J is TRBJ1-1, with D tentatively TRBD1 (5 bases). Germline V gene data show CDR1 as MGHRA and CDR2 as YSYEKL. CDR3 size: 14 residues. V was pared by 0 bases and J by 4 bases, with 9 bases between.

The gene calls are TRBV18 and TRBJ2-7; 8 positions match TRBD1. The CDR3 has 16 residues. With 3 bases clipped from V and 0 bases from J, the junction kept 7 bases outside the gene matches. Germline loops: CDR1 KGHSH, CDR2 LQKENI. The CDR3 is CASSPTGQGSSYEQYF. Here the CDR3 DNA reads TGTGCCAGCTCACCCACCGGACAGGGCAGCTCCTACGAGCAGTACTTC.

In its sample, this clone was seen a few times. The chain uses TRBV6-4 and TRBJ2-3, with 12 nucleotides matching TRBD2. The V segment lost 0 bases and the J segment 1 base; nucleotides outside the gene matches: 8. Germline V CDR1 and CDR2: MRHNA, SNTAGT. This CDR3 has 19 residues. CDR3 region: CASSDSDPSSGGGTDTQYF. The CDR3 DNA reads TGTGCCAGCAGTGACTCCGACCCCTCTAGCGGGGGGGGCACAGATACGCAGTATTTT.

V gene TRBV30 combines with J gene TRBJ1-1; D call uncertain. Germline assignment: CDR1 GTSNPN and CDR2 SVGIG (reference sequence). V lost 0 bases, J lost 2 bases, and 4 bases lay in between. The CDR3 extends over 12 amino acids. CDR3 protein: CAWSVANTEAFF. For the CDR3, the DNA is TGTGCCTGGAGTGTAGCCAACACTGAAGCTTTCTTT.

The chain combines TRBV5-4 with TRBJ2-6, with 7 bases matching TRBD1. The CDR3 has 15 residues. Germline V lookup: CDR1 SGHNT, CDR2 YYREEE (reference sequence). Trimming at V came to 4 bases and at J to 3 bases, leaving 4 bases not matched to a gene. The chain's CDR3 is CASSATGRGANVLTF. The CDR3 nucleotides are TGTGCCAGCAGCGCGACAGGGCGTGGGGCCAACGTCCTGACTTTC.

This sequence joins TRBV10-1 and TRBJ2-2, with 9 bases that match TRBD1. Losses at the gene ends were 7 bases for V and 5 bases for J; bases not matched to a gene: 8. The CDR3 loop spans 15 amino acids. Germline V gives CDR1 WNHNN, CDR2 SYGVQD (reference sequence). The CDR3 loop reads CASTKYGTGTGELFF. In DNA, the CDR3 is TGCGCCAGCACCAAGTACGGGACAGGGACCGGGGAGCTGTTTTTT.

The V gene is TRBV25-1, the J gene TRBJ2-3; 10 bases map to TRBD1. CDR1 is MGHDK, CDR2 SYGVNS, per germline. V gave up 2 bases and J gave up 4 bases; unmatched junction bases: 9. This CDR3 has 17 residues. The CDR3: CASSEGGRTGGPDTQYF. As DNA, the CDR3 is TGTGCCAGCAGTGAAGGGGGTAGGACAGGGGGGCCAGATACGCAGTATTTT. The variable domain in full, with the rest retrieved from reference TRBV25-1 and TRBJ2-3, is EADIYQTPRYLVIGTGKKITLECSQTMGHDKMYWYQQDPGMELHLIHYSYGVNSTEKGDLSSESTVSRIRTEHFPLTLESARPSHTSQYLCASSEGGRTGGPDTQYFGPGTRLTVL.

The chain uses TRBV18 and TRBJ1-6, with 7 bases identical to TRBD1. The CDR3 totals 15 residues. Germline V gene data show CDR1 as KGHSH and CDR2 as LQKENI. The junction had 11 bases not matched to a gene; V was cut back by 5 bases and J by 10 bases. The CDR3 nucleotides are TGTGCCAGCTCAAGCCGACAGGGTGAAGGATCACCCCTCCACTTT. Protein: CASSSRQGEGSPLHF.

J is TRBJ1-1 and V is TRBV4-1, with D unclear. V was shortened by 3 bases and J by 0 bases, with 11 bases between the two germline ends. The CDR3 loop spans 15 amino acids. Germline V gene sequence: CDR1 MGHRA, CDR2 YSYEKL. The CDR3 region has the DNA TGCGCCAGCAGCCATCGTCCGGGAATGAACACTGAAGCTTTCTTT. Its protein product is CASSHRPGMNTEAFF.

The chain carries TRBV9 and TRBJ1-2; the D is unclear. Germline lookup yields CDR1 SGDLS and CDR2 YYNGEE. There are 14 residues in the CDR3. V was cut by 3 bases and J by 4 bases, with 13 bases left in between. CDR3 in amino acids: CASSGLGIVYGYTF. CDR3 nucleotides: TGTGCCAGCAGCGGCCTTGGGATTGTCTATGGCTACACCTTC.

V is TRBV3-1 (or the pseudogene TRBV3-2) and J is TRBJ1-1, with TRBD1 as a possible D gene (6 bases). V lost 0 bases, J lost 10 bases, and 24 bases lay in between. CDR1 and CDR2 from the germline V gene are LGHDT and YNNKEL (reference sequence). This CDR3 region has 17 residues. The CDR3 loop reads CASSQDEGGFSVRAAFF. CDR3 bases: TGTGCCAGCAGCCAAGATGAGGGGGGGTTTTCCGTGCGGGCAGCTTTCTTT.

The chain combines TRBV30 with TRBJ1-1; D is undetermined. The CDR3 spans 15 residues. Between the trimmed V and J ends, which lost 2 bases and 2 bases, there was a span of 15 bases. CDR1 and CDR2 (germline): GTSNPN, SVGIG (reference sequence). The CDR3 loop reads CAWSRGGSYNTEAFF. The CDR3 DNA is TGTGCCTGGAGTAGAGGTGGAAGCTATAACACTGAAGCTTTCTTT. Together with reference TRBV30 and TRBJ1-1, the CDR3 gives the full variable domain: SQTIHQWPATLVQPVGSPLSLECTVEGTSNPNLYWYRQAAGRGLQLLFYSVGIGQISSEVPQNLSASRPQDRQFILSSKKLLLSDSGFYLCAWSRGGSYNTEAFFGQGTRLTVV.

The chain joins TRBV10-2 to TRBJ2-7; TRBD2 matches at 12 bases. J lost 2 bases, V lost 3 bases, and 5 bases had no gene match. The V gene's germline CDR1 is WSHSY and CDR2 SAAADI. This CDR3 has 16 residues. CDR3 region: CASSELLAGGTYEQYF. CDR3 bases: TGCGCCAGCAGTGAACTACTAGCGGGGGGAACCTACGAGCAGTACTTC.

The rearrangement joins TRBV7-2 to TRBJ2-1; 12 bases are a match to TRBD2. The CDR3 length is 15 residues. The V gene's germline CDR1 is SGHTA and CDR2 FQGNSA. Trimming took 5 bases from V and 4 from J; bases not matched to a gene: 3. The CDR3 DNA reads as TGTGCCAGCAGCCACACTAGCGGGGGGTACAATGAGCAGTTCTTC. Translation gives CASSHTSGGYNEQFF.

The V gene is TRBV6-5, the J gene TRBJ1-1, with D possibly being TRBD1 (6 bases). The V and J ends lost 7 bases and 1 base respectively, with 13 bases between them. The CDR3 has 14 residues. Germline V gene lookup returns CDR1 MNHEY and CDR2 SVGAGI. The CDR3 bases are TGTGCCAGCATCAAAAGGGGACAGAACACTGAAGCTTTCTTT. Its translation: CASIKRGQNTEAFF.

The chain employs TRBV5-1 and TRBJ2-7; 9 bases align to TRBD2. The CDR3 loop spans 16 amino acids. Per germline, CDR1 SGHRS and CDR2 YFSETQ. The V gene end was trimmed by 0 bases and the J gene end by 4 bases; junction bases not matched to a gene: 8. CDR3 amino acids: CASSLGGRRGGYEQYF. DNA for the CDR3: TGCGCCAGCAGCTTGGGCGGACGGCGGGGGGGATACGAGCAGTACTTC.

The chain carries TRBV29-1 and TRBJ2-7, with D possibly matching TRBD2 (7 bases). CDR1 SQVTM and CDR2 ANQGSEA come from the germline V gene. The CDR3 is 13 residues long. Trimming took off 7 bases at V and 4 bases at J, with 17 bases between the two ends. The CDR3 nucleotides are TGCAGCGGAAGAGTTGAGGGGGGGTACGAGCAGTACTTC. This gives the protein CSGRVEGGYEQYF.

This clone was counted a single time. This chain joins TRBV19 and TRBJ2-6, with a tentative D call TRBD1 (5 bases). The CDR3 sequence is 15 residues long. Germline lookup yields CDR1 LNHDA and CDR2 SQIVND (reference sequence). V dropped 5 bases and J dropped 3 bases, with 11 bases sitting between them. CDR3 DNA sequence: TGTGCCAGTAGTCACGACAGTGGTGGGGCCAACGTCCTGACTTTC. Translation gives CASSHDSGGANVLTF.

This chain connects TRBV4-1 to TRBJ1-4; no definite D call. Germline CDR1 MGHRA, CDR2 YSYEKL. The CDR3 loop spans 17 amino acids. V was trimmed by 4 bases and J by 2 bases, leaving 17 bases between them. DNA of the CDR3: TGCGCCAGCAGCCTAATCAATTTAGGCCTCACTAATGAAAAACTGTTTTTT. This codes for CASSLINLGLTNEKLFF.

This clone has a single count. The chain combines TRBV5-4 with TRBJ1-6, with D possibly TRBD1 on 6 matching bases. V lost 3 bases, J lost 8 bases, and 18 bases lay in between. This CDR3 has 16 residues. The V gene's germline CDR1 is SGHNT and CDR2 YYREEE (reference sequence). The CDR3 reads CASSSGGPRVDSPLHF. The CDR3 coding sequence is TGTGCCAGCAGCTCTGGGGGGCCCCGGGTCGATTCACCCCTCCACTTT.

The gene calls are TRBV5-3 and TRBJ2-7; 11 bases fit TRBD1. TRBV5-3 is reported as an ORF; its role is uncertain. V shed 4 bases and J 4 bases; nucleotides not matched to a gene: 7. This CDR3 has 15 residues. The CDR3 DNA sequence: TGTGCCAGAAGCCCTCCCGGGACAGGGGGTTACGAGCAGTACTTC. Amino acid sequence: CARSPPGTGGYEQYF.

The chain carries TRBV7-6 and TRBJ2-6; D unresolved. Deletions cut 2 bases from V and 1 base from J, with 6 bases between. The CDR3 contains 15 residues. CDR1 SGHVS and CDR2 FNYEAQ come from the germline V gene. The CDR3 spells CASSLTGSGANVLTF. CDR3 DNA sequence: TGTGCCAGCAGCTTAACCGGTTCTGGGGCCAACGTCCTGACTTTC.

The chain couples TRBV7-9 to TRBJ2-7; 7 bases align to TRBD1. The CDR3 runs 14 residues. The germline CDR1 and CDR2 sequences are SEHNR and FQNEAQ (reference sequence). V shed 5 bases, J shed 6 bases, and the junction held 10 bases outside the gene matches. The CDR3 DNA reads TGTGCCAGCAGCCTCCAGAGGGGGCAGGGCGAGCAGTACTTC. Its protein is CASSLQRGQGEQYF.

The chain has TRBV19 and TRBJ1-1; no reliable D call. Between the trimmed V and J ends, which lost 6 bases and 3 bases, there was a span of 17 bases. Per the germline V gene, CDR1 is LNHDA and CDR2 is SQIVND (reference sequence). This CDR3 region has 15 residues. CDR3 loop: CASRPTTKVDTEAFF. CDR3 in DNA: TGTGCCAGTAGACCGACGACCAAGGTGGACACTGAAGCTTTCTTT.

The V and J genes are TRBV21-1 and TRBJ2-2; the listed D gene, TRBD1, was not tested against the DNA. TRBV21-1 is noted as a pseudogene. The CDR3 consists of 14 residues. The CDR3 nucleotides are TGTGCCAGCAGCAAAGGACAGTTCACCGGGGAGCTGTTTTTT. This encodes CASSKGQFTGELFF.

The chain carries TRBV9 and TRBJ2-7; 8 nucleotides line up with TRBD1. V lost 5 bases and J lost 2; bases outside the gene matches: 3. Germline V gene data show CDR1 as SGDLS and CDR2 as YYNGEE. This CDR3 has 13 residues. The DNA of the CDR3 is TGTGCCAGCAGAGCACAGGGGGCCTACGAGCAGTACTTC. Translated: CASRAQGAYEQYF.

This chain uses TRBV27 with TRBJ2-7, with D possibly matching TRBD2 (6 bases). This CDR3 is built from 16 residues. The germline CDR1 and CDR2 sequences are MNHEY and SMNVEV (reference sequence). The V and J ends lost 5 bases and 3 bases respectively, with 20 bases between them. The CDR3: CASSHGTAEIGYEQYF. The CDR3 bases are TGTGCCAGCAGTCACGGGACTGCCGAAATCGGCTACGAGCAGTACTTC.